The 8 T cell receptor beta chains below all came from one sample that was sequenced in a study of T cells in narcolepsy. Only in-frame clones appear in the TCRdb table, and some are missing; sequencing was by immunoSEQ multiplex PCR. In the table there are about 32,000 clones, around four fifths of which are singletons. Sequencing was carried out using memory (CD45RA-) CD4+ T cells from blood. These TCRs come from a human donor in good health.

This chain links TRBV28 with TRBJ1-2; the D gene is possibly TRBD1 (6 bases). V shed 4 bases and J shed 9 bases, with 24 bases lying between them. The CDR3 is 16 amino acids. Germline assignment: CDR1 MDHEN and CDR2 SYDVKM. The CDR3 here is CASSSRGGPMKACYTF. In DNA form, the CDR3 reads TGTGCCAGCAGTTCCCGAGGGGGGCCAATGAAGGCTTGCTACACCTTC.

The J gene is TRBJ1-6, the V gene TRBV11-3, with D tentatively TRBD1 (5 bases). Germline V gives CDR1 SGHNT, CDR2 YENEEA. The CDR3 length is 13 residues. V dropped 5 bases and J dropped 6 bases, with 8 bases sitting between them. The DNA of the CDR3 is TGTGCCAGCAGCCTCGACAGTAATTCACCCCTCCACTTT. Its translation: CASSLDSNSPLHF.

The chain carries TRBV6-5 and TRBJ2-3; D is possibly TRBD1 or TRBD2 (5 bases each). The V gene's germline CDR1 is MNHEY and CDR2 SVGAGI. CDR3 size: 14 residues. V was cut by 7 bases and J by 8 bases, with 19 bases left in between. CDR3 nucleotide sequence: TGTGCCAGCATGAGGGGAGCCACAGACGTTACGCAGTATTTT. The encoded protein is CASMRGATDVTQYF.

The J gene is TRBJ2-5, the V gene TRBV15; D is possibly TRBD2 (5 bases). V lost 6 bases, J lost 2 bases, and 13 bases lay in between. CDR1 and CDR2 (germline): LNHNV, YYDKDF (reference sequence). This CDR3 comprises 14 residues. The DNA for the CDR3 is TGTGCCACCAGGACGGGGAAAGGGCAAGAGACCCAGTACTTC. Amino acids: CATRTGKGQETQYF.

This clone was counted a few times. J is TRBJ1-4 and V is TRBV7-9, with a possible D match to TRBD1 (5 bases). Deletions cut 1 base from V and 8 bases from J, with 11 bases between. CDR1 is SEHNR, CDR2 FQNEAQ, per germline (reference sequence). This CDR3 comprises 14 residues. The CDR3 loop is CASSLGQGDEKLFF. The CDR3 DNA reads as TGTGCCAGCAGCTTAGGGCAGGGCGACGAAAAACTGTTTTTT.

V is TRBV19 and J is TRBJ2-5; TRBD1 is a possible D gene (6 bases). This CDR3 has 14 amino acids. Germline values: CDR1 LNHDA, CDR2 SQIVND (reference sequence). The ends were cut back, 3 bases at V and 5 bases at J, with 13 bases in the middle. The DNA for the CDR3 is TGTGCCAGTAGTATCAGGGGCAGGTGGGAGACCCAGTACTTC. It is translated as CASSIRGRWETQYF. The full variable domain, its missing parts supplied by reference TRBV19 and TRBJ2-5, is DGGITQSPKYLFRKEGQNVTLSCEQNLNHDAMYWYRQDPGQGLRLIYYSQIVNDFQKGDIAEGYSVSREKKESFPLTVTSAQKNPTAFYLCASSIRGRWETQYFGPGTRLLVL.

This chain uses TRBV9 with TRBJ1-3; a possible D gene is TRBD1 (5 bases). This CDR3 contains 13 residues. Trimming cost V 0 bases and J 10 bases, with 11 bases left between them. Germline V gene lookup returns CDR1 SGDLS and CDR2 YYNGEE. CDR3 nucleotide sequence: TGTGCCAGCAGCGTAGGCCCGGGGCAGACCATATATTTT. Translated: CASSVGPGQTIYF.

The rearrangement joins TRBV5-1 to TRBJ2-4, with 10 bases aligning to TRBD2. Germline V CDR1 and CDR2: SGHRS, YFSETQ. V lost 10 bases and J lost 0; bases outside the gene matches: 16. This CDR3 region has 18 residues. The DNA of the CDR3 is TGCGCCCCGATGCCGGGTAGCGGGGGGCGAATAGCCAAAAACATTCAGTACTTC. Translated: CAPMPGSGGRIAKNIQYF.